One and the same sample provided the 8 T cell receptor beta chains below, sequenced in a study of T cell responses to AZD1222 COVID-19 vaccine. The protocol was immunoSEQ multiplex PCR, while the TCRdb copy is restricted to in-frame clones and leaves out a portion. The table includes more than 75,000 clones, 92% detected once. Material: peripheral blood, obtained on day 0 of AZD1222 vaccination. All receptors derive from an adult in good health.

This clone was counted a single time. The CDR3 DNA reads TGTGCCAGCAGTTACTCGCTGTCTACGGGTGGAGAGACCCAGTACTTC. Its translation is CASSYSLSTGGETQYF. The chain links TRBV6-5 to TRBJ2-5; D gene ambiguous. Trimming cost V 0 bases and J 4 bases, with 15 bases left between them. The length of the CDR3 is 16 residues. Germline V gene data show CDR1 as MNHEY and CDR2 as SVGAGI.

The chain joins TRBV27 to TRBJ1-4; TRBD1 agrees at 10 bases. Germline lookup yields CDR1 MNHEY and CDR2 SMNVEV (reference sequence). Trimming removed 3 bases from V and 7 bases from J; junction bases left unmatched: 2. The CDR3 has 14 residues. In DNA, the CDR3 is TGTGCCAGCAGTTTGACAGGGGGCGGTGAAAAACTGTTTTTT. Encoded protein: CASSLTGGGEKLFF.

This clone was found once. The rearrangement links TRBV19 to TRBJ1-2; D not resolved. V lost 0 bases and J 7 bases, leaving 6 bases between the germline ends. The CDR3 totals 12 residues. The germline CDR1 and CDR2 sequences are LNHDA and SQIVND (reference sequence). The CDR3 loop reads CASSIEGFGYTF. CDR3 coding DNA: TGTGCCAGTAGTATAGAGGGCTTTGGCTACACCTTC.

The chain carries TRBV6-2 or TRBV6-3 and TRBJ2-3; D gene uncertain. V lost 2 bases and J 1 base, leaving 10 bases between the germline ends. The CDR3 extends over 15 amino acids. Germline-derived CDR1 and CDR2 are MNHEY and SVGEGT. The CDR3 loop is CASSYRATRTDTQYF. The CDR3, as DNA: TGTGCCAGCAGTTACAGGGCCACCCGCACAGATACGCAGTATTTT.

The chain combines TRBV7-9 with TRBJ1-3; no clear D gene. Deletions cut 3 bases from V and 0 bases from J, with 3 bases between. This CDR3 comprises 13 residues. Germline V gene data show CDR1 as SEHNR and CDR2 as FQNEAQ (reference sequence). CDR3 amino acids: CASSLYSGNTIYF. The DNA of the CDR3 is TGTGCCAGCAGCTTGTACTCTGGAAACACCATATATTTT.

The chain recombines TRBV28 with TRBJ2-1, with 13 bases matching TRBD2. The CDR3 is made up of 18 amino acids. Trimming took 6 bases from V and 0 from J; bases not matched to a gene: 8. CDR1 MDHEN and CDR2 SYDVKM come from the germline V gene. CDR3 residues: CASRGTSGAFSSYNEQFF. CDR3 in DNA: TGTGCCAGCAGGGGGACTAGCGGGGCCTTCAGCTCCTACAATGAGCAGTTCTTC.

V gene TRBV7-3 combines with J gene TRBJ1-4; D is ambiguous. Germline V gene lookup returns CDR1 SGHTA and CDR2 FQGTGA. The CDR3 loop spans 13 amino acids. The V gene lost 3 bases and the J gene lost 1 base, with 3 bases spanning the gap. In DNA form, the CDR3 reads TGTGCCAGCAGCTTGGGAACTAATGAAAAACTGTTTTTT. This codes for CASSLGTNEKLFF.

This clone has a single count. The chain employs TRBV9 and TRBJ2-6; 7 bases line up with TRBD1. The CDR3 length is 17 residues. Germline assignment: CDR1 SGDLS and CDR2 YYNGEE. Trimming took 3 bases from V and 0 from J; bases not matched to a gene: 6. The CDR3 reads CASSAGQPHSGANVLTF. CDR3 DNA sequence: TGTGCCAGCAGCGCGGGACAGCCACACTCTGGGGCCAACGTCCTGACTTTC. The entire variable domain, with the rest obtained from reference TRBV9 and TRBJ2-6, is as follows: DSGVTQTPKHLITATGQRVTLRCSPRSGDLSVYWYQQSLDQGLQFLIQYYNGEERAKGNILERFSAQQFPDLHSELNLSSLELGDSALYFCASSAGQPHSGANVLTFGAGSRLTVL.